These 15 T cell receptor beta chains were all obtained from the same sample, sequenced in a study of blood T cell repertoires in COVID-19. The protocol was immunoSEQ multiplex PCR, while the TCRdb copy is restricted to in-frame clones and leaves out a portion. The sample records about 140,000 clones, roughly 76% being singletons. Sequenced: peripheral blood. The receptors shown here come from a woman between 45 and 65 years old with active or convalescent COVID-19.

V and J are TRBV27 and TRBJ2-3; 10 bases line up with TRBD2. Germline CDR1 MNHEY, CDR2 SMNVEV (reference sequence). The junction had 3 bases not matched to a gene; V was cut back by 2 bases and J by 1 base. The CDR3 contains 16 residues. The CDR3 region is CASSLSGGGGTDTQYF. CDR3 nucleotides: TGTGCCAGCAGTTTAAGCGGGGGGGGAGGCACAGATACGCAGTATTTT.

The chain recombines TRBV27 with TRBJ2-7; TRBD2 matches at 10 bases. CDR3 length: 16 amino acids. J was trimmed by 0 bases and V by 5 bases; bases with no gene match: 7. Per germline, CDR1 MNHEY and CDR2 SMNVEV (reference sequence). CDR3 in amino acids: CASSPRTSGNSYEQYF. The CDR3 nucleotides read TGTGCCAGCAGTCCCCGGACTAGCGGAAACTCCTACGAGCAGTACTTC.

This clone came up once. This chain uses TRBV27 with TRBJ1-6; D call uncertain. V lost 8 bases to trimming and J lost 8 bases, with 13 bases between them. Looked up from germline, CDR1 is MNHEY and CDR2 is SMNVEV (reference sequence). The CDR3 runs 13 residues. Written as DNA, the CDR3 is TGTGCCAGCGCGCGGCGTGTAGATTCACCCCTCCACTTT. Translation: CASARRVDSPLHF.

The V gene is TRBV28, the J gene TRBJ2-7, with 7 bases matching TRBD1. Germline CDR1 MDHEN, CDR2 SYDVKM. The CDR3 spans 13 residues. Unmatched junction bases numbered 3, after V lost 5 bases and J lost 2 bases. The CDR3: CASSTGDPYEQYF. The DNA of the CDR3 is TGTGCCAGCAGTACAGGGGACCCCTACGAGCAGTACTTC.

V and J are TRBV30 and TRBJ1-2, with 8 bases that match TRBD1. The CDR3 is 14 amino acids. CDR1 and CDR2 (germline): GTSNPN, SVGIG (reference sequence). V dropped 3 bases and J dropped 0; count of bases not matched to a gene: 3. The CDR3 DNA reads TGTGCCTGGAGGGGGACAGGCACTAACTATGGCTACACCTTC. This translates into CAWRGTGTNYGYTF.

The V and J genes are TRBV7-8 and TRBJ1-2, with D perhaps matching TRBD1 (5 bases). This CDR3 is built from 14 residues. Germline values: CDR1 SGHVS, CDR2 FQNEAQ. The V end lost 5 bases, the J end lost 4 bases, and 14 bases lay between the germline ends. The CDR3: CASSLNYDSYGYTF. In DNA form, the CDR3 reads TGTGCCAGCAGCCTCAACTATGACAGCTATGGCTACACCTTC.

The chain combines TRBV5-4 with TRBJ1-1; D possibly corresponds to TRBD1 (5 bases). The CDR3 is 14 residues long. Germline values: CDR1 SGHNT, CDR2 YYREEE (reference sequence). V gave up 0 bases and J gave up 4 bases, with 10 bases separating them. CDR3 protein: CASSLDMGGTEAFF. The CDR3 coding sequence is TGTGCCAGCAGCTTGGATATGGGGGGCACTGAAGCTTTCTTT.

V and J are TRBV7-2 and TRBJ1-2; 9 positions match TRBD1. The length of the CDR3 is 15 residues. Germline V CDR1 and CDR2: SGHTA, FQGNSA. J lost 5 bases, V lost 5 bases, and 9 bases had no gene match. The CDR3 region is CASSPSDRGLYGYTF. For the CDR3, the DNA is TGTGCCAGCAGCCCTTCGGACAGGGGATTGTATGGCTACACCTTC.

This clone came up many times. The V and J genes are TRBV28 and TRBJ2-7; TRBD1 agrees at 8 bases. Germline V gives CDR1 MDHEN, CDR2 SYDVKM. The length of the CDR3 is 14 residues. V shed 2 bases, J shed 5 bases, and the junction held 5 bases outside the gene matches. The CDR3 protein is CASSLTGGGHEQYF. CDR3 DNA sequence: TGTGCCAGCAGTTTAACAGGGGGTGGCCACGAGCAGTACTTC.

This clone occurred a few times. The CDR3 DNA sequence: TGTGCCAGCAGTTTAGCAGGGGGCCCGACGGATTTTGGCTACACCTTC. This codes for CASSLAGGPTDFGYTF. This chain links TRBV28 with TRBJ1-2; TRBD1 agrees at 8 bases. The germline V gene has CDR1 MDHEN and CDR2 SYDVKM. Trimming at V came to 2 bases and at J to 7 bases, leaving 12 bases not matched to a gene. This CDR3 is built from 16 residues.

This chain links TRBV7-8 with TRBJ1-2; perhaps TRBD1 as D (5 bases). V was clipped by 4 bases and J by 7 bases, with 16 bases between them. Germline V CDR1 and CDR2: SGHVS, FQNEAQ. This CDR3 is 14 amino acids long. The CDR3 sequence is CASSSDSSRSGYTF. The CDR3 DNA sequence: TGTGCCAGCAGCTCTGACAGCTCCCGGAGTGGCTACACCTTC.

The chain recombines TRBV14 with TRBJ2-7, with a weak D call TRBD2 (6 bases). The CDR3 has 13 amino acids. With 10 bases removed from V and 0 bases from J, the gap between germline ends came to 13 bases. Germline CDR1 SGHDN, CDR2 FVKESK. The CDR3 is CATRDSSSYEQYF. The CDR3, as DNA: TGTGCCACCCGGGACTCAAGCTCCTACGAGCAGTACTTC.

V and J are TRBV30 and TRBJ1-4, with D possibly matching TRBD1 (6 bases). Trimming shortened V by 1 base and J by 5 bases, and 11 bases separated the two germline ends. CDR1 GTSNPN and CDR2 SVGIG come from the germline V gene (reference sequence). CDR3 length equals 14 residues. Here the CDR3 DNA reads TGTGCCTGGAGTGACCCGGGACAAAATGAAAAACTGTTTTTT. Residues: CAWSDPGQNEKLFF.

The rearrangement joins TRBV30 to TRBJ1-6; a possible D gene is TRBD1 (5 bases). The CDR3 loop spans 13 amino acids. Germline lookup yields CDR1 GTSNPN and CDR2 SVGIG (reference sequence). The V end lost 3 bases, the J end lost 10 bases, and 13 bases lay between the germline ends. The CDR3 reads CAWRPAAGSPLHF. CDR3 coding DNA: TGTGCCTGGAGGCCGGCGGCAGGGTCACCCCTCCACTTT.

This rearrangement joins TRBV7-2 to TRBJ1-5, with no clear D. CDR3 length: 12 amino acids. Between the trimmed V and J ends, which lost 5 bases and 4 bases, there was a span of 6 bases. Germline CDR1 and CDR2: SGHTA and FQGNSA. CDR3 region: CASSRRNQPQHF. DNA for the CDR3: TGTGCCAGCAGCCGGAGGAATCAGCCCCAGCATTTT.